This entry features one T cell receptor (beta chain) sequence. CDR1 and CDR2 from the germline V gene are MNHEY and SMNVEV (reference sequence). The length of the CDR3 is 11 residues. The V end was cut by 6 bases, the J end by 4 bases, with 6 bases between. This specimen belongs to a study of blood T cell repertoires in COVID-19. In the original workflow: By means of reference gene primer amplification, nucleated cell counts were estimated. TCRdb's copy holds only in-frame clones and misses some; the assay was immunoSEQ multiplex PCR. V, J and clone size are those of that table, while D and trimming were read from the DNA. The repertoire includes around 40,000 clones, just under 80% of them detected once, and more than 35% sits in the top ten.

Input material: peripheral blood. This TCR was recovered from an elderly man with active or convalescent COVID-19. V usage is TRBV27 and J usage is TRBJ1-2; D gene unclear. CDR3 coding DNA: TGTGCCAGCAGGGCAGGCTATGGCTACACCTTC. It specifies CASRAGYGYTF.